What follows are 20 T cell receptor beta chains derived from one specimen sequenced in a study of cytomegalovirus exposure and HLA in healthy donors. With 60 Vbeta and 13 Jbeta primers, the PCR was carried out. Clones were read by immunoSEQ multiplex PCR, and TCRdb kept only the in-frame ones, dropping some. This sample carries some 89,000 clones, about 85% of them seen once, and the ten largest clones take around 7%. The specimen was PBMCs. All receptors derive from a man in his forties in good health and CMV-seropositive.

This clone was found a few times. This chain links TRBV6-5 with TRBJ1-6; D is perhaps TRBD1 (5 bases). The ends were cut back, 5 bases at V and 7 bases at J, with 12 bases in the middle. This CDR3 spans 14 amino acids. Per the germline V gene, CDR1 is MNHEY and CDR2 is SVGAGI. CDR3: CASSNGRGNSPLHF. CDR3 in DNA: TGTGCCAGCAGTAACGGACGGGGGAATTCACCCCTCCACTTT.

Details on this clone: It is likely a read error: a sequence one base away is far more abundant. Here the CDR3 DNA reads TGTGCCAGCAGCTTACACGGGAAAATCACAGATACGCAGTATTTT. This sequence encodes CASSLHGKITDTQYF. This sequence joins TRBV11-3 and TRBJ2-3, with a possible D match to TRBD2 (5 bases). The germline V and J ends were trimmed by 2 bases and 2 bases, with 11 bases remaining between them. Germline V lookup: CDR1 SGHNT, CDR2 YENEEA. The length of the CDR3 is 15 residues.

This chain uses TRBV28 with TRBJ2-5; TRBD1 is a possible D gene (6 bases). Trimming left V 2 bases short and J 0 bases short, with 16 bases between. Per the germline V gene, CDR1 is MDHEN and CDR2 is SYDVKM. The CDR3 extends over 17 amino acids. The CDR3 bases are TGTGCCAGCAGTTTACCCCGCCAGGGGCTGTACCAAGAGACCCAGTACTTC. Translated: CASSLPRQGLYQETQYF.

V and J are TRBV27 and TRBJ1-3, with D hard to call. Germline V gene data show CDR1 as MNHEY and CDR2 as SMNVEV (reference sequence). The CDR3 extends over 14 amino acids. Trimming stripped 3 bases from V and 1 base from J, with 7 bases between. Written as DNA, the CDR3 is TGTGCCAGCAGTTTCACGGGATCTGGAAACACCATATATTTT. Translated, it gives CASSFTGSGNTIYF.

This clone was counted only a few times. The V and J genes are TRBV5-1 and TRBJ2-7; D gene uncertain. V gave up 5 bases and J gave up 6 bases, with 18 bases separating them. CDR3 length: 14 residues. Germline V gene data show CDR1 as SGHRS and CDR2 as YFSETQ. The CDR3 nucleotides are TGCGCCAGCAGGGAGCCTGGTCAAACCGGCGAGCAGTACTTC. Translating gives CASREPGQTGEQYF.

As to this clone: One end of the junction is discordant with germline, which a read error may explain. The chain recombines TRBV7-9 with TRBJ1-1; D gene uncertain. The germline V gene has CDR1 SEHNR and CDR2 FQNEAQ (reference sequence). The CDR3 sequence is 13 residues long. CDR3 in amino acids: CPSSHRAGGWAFF. Here the CDR3 DNA reads TGTCCCAGCAGCCATCGGGCGGGAGGGTGGGCTTTCTTT.

This clone was seen a single time. J is TRBJ2-7 and V is TRBV5-6, with 8 positions matching TRBD1. The CDR3 extends over 18 amino acids. Trimming at V came to 0 bases and at J to 0 bases, leaving 11 bases not matched to a gene. CDR1 and CDR2 from the germline V gene are SGHDT and YYEEEE. In DNA, the CDR3 is TGTGCCAGCAGCTTGGCAACAGGGGGTATAAGGAGCTCCTACGAGCAGTACTTC. Translating gives CASSLATGGIRSSYEQYF. Together with reference TRBV5-6 and TRBJ2-7, the CDR3 gives the full variable domain: DAGVTQSPTHLIKTRGQQVTLRCSPKSGHDTVSWYQQALGQGPQFIFQYYEEEERQRGNFPDRFSGHQFPNYSSELNVNALLLGDSALYLCASSLATGGIRSSYEQYFGPGTRLTVT.

The rearrangement links TRBV11-3 to TRBJ2-4, with 7 bases aligning to TRBD2. With 3 bases clipped from V and 0 bases from J, the junction kept 8 bases outside the gene matches. CDR1 and CDR2 (germline): SGHNT, YENEEA. CDR3 length: 17 residues. The CDR3, as DNA: TGTGCCAGCAGCTTCTGGGGGGGACCTCTAGCCAAAAACATTCAGTACTTC. It translates to CASSFWGGPLAKNIQYF. Filled out from reference TRBV11-3 and TRBJ2-4, the complete variable domain reads EAGVVQSPRYKIIEKKQPVAFWCNPISGHNTLYWYLQNLGQGPELLIRYENEEAVDDSQLPKDRFSAERLKGVDSTLKIQPAELGDSAVYLCASSFWGGPLAKNIQYFGAGTRLSVL.

CDR3 region: CASRQGISGANVLTF. The CDR3 DNA sequence: TGTGCCAGCAGACAGGGGATATCTGGGGCCAACGTCCTGACTTTC. This sequence joins TRBV27 and TRBJ2-6; 7 bases align to TRBD1. There are 15 residues in the CDR3. The trim removed 6 bases at V and 1 base at J, leaving 3 bases unmatched. Germline-derived CDR1 and CDR2 are MNHEY and SMNVEV (reference sequence). The full variable domain, in which reference TRBV27 and TRBJ2-6 provide the parts outside the CDR3, is EAQVTQNPRYLITVTGKKLTVTCSQNMNHEYMSWYRQDPGLGLRQIYYSMNVEVTDKGDVPEGYKVSRKEKRNFPLILESPSPNQTSLYFCASRQGISGANVLTFGAGSRLTVL.

The CDR3: CASSHTTTNEKLFF. The CDR3 DNA reads as TGTGCCAGCAGTCACACTACAACTAATGAAAAACTGTTTTTT. The rearrangement links TRBV6-1 to TRBJ1-4, with D unclear. Trimming left V 5 bases short and J 0 bases short, with 7 bases between. This CDR3 comprises 14 residues. CDR1 is MNHNS, CDR2 SASEGT, per germline.

This clone appeared once. The V gene is TRBV28, the J gene TRBJ2-6; D remains ambiguous. CDR1 is MDHEN, CDR2 SYDVKM, per germline. This CDR3 spans 14 amino acids. Trimming cost V 4 bases and J 0 bases, with 4 bases left between them. The CDR3 loop reads CASSSYSGANVLTF. The CDR3 DNA sequence: TGTGCCAGCAGTTCGTACTCTGGGGCCAACGTCCTGACTTTC. Supplemented by reference TRBV28 and TRBJ2-6, the full variable domain reads DVKVTQSSRYLVKRTGEKVFLECVQDMDHENMFWYRQDPGLGLRLIYFSYDVKMKEKGDIPEGYSVSREKKERFSLILESASTNQTSMYLCASSSYSGANVLTFGAGSRLTVL.

This clone was found a few times. The V call is TRBV6-5, the J call TRBJ2-3; 8 positions agree with TRBD1. The J segment lost 4 bases and the V segment lost 5 bases, leaving 8 bases of the junction unmatched. The CDR3 runs 15 residues. The germline gives CDR1 MNHEY, CDR2 SVGAGI. The CDR3 sequence: CASSPRTGWADTQYF. The DNA of the CDR3 is TGTGCCAGCAGTCCAAGGACAGGGTGGGCAGATACGCAGTATTTT.

For the CDR3, the DNA is TGTGCCATCAGTGCGGTCCCTACCGCCTACAATGAGCAGTTCTTC. The encoded protein is CAISAVPTAYNEQFF. V usage is TRBV10-3 and J usage is TRBJ2-1; no definite D call. The CDR3 sequence is 15 residues long. Germline CDR1 ENHRY, CDR2 SYGVKD. The germline V and J ends were trimmed by 4 bases and 2 bases, with 12 bases remaining between them.

This chain joins TRBV6-5 and TRBJ1-2, with 9 bases fitting TRBD1. V trimming: 6 bases; J trimming: 8 bases; junction bases outside the gene matches: 7. The CDR3 covers 13 residues. The germline V gene encodes CDR1 MNHEY and CDR2 SVGAGI. CDR3 coding DNA: TGTGCCAGCAGGATACAGGGGGCGACGGGCTACACCTTC. Encoded protein: CASRIQGATGYTF.

This clone has only one observation. The J gene is TRBJ1-3, the V gene TRBV5-1; 8 nucleotides line up with TRBD1. Germline V gene sequence: CDR1 SGHRS, CDR2 YFSETQ. The CDR3 extends over 16 amino acids. With V trimmed by 0 bases and J by 8 bases, 10 bases remained unmatched. The CDR3 nucleotides read TGCGCCAGCAGCTTGGCTCAGGGGGCACTTCGGGACACCATATATTTT. Amino acids: CASSLAQGALRDTIYF.

The V gene is TRBV5-6, the J gene TRBJ2-7; no clear D. The CDR3 covers 16 residues. The V gene's germline CDR1 is SGHDT and CDR2 YYEEEE. V was cut by 0 bases and J by 1 base, with 14 bases left in between. Here the CDR3 reads CASSLGVPPRSYEQYF. The CDR3, as DNA: TGTGCCAGCAGCTTGGGAGTCCCCCCCCGTTCCTACGAGCAGTACTTC. Full variable domain (remainder filled in from reference TRBV5-6 and TRBJ2-7): DAGVTQSPTHLIKTRGQQVTLRCSPKSGHDTVSWYQQALGQGPQFIFQYYEEEERQRGNFPDRFSGHQFPNYSSELNVNALLLGDSALYLCASSLGVPPRSYEQYFGPGTRLTVT.

This clone was seen just once. The V call is TRBV5-1, the J call TRBJ2-1; tentative D call: TRBD2 (6 bases). Germline CDR1 reads SGHRS; CDR2 reads YFSETQ. The CDR3 has 15 amino acids. V lost 1 base, J lost 7 bases, and 15 bases lay in between. In DNA, the CDR3 is TGCGCCAGCAGCTTGAGGTCAGGCGGGGCGAATGAGCAGTTCTTC. It encodes CASSLRSGGANEQFF.

The chain links TRBV5-4 to TRBJ2-1; 9 nucleotides align to TRBD1. The CDR3 is 14 residues long. Germline CDR1 SGHNT, CDR2 YYREEE (reference sequence). J lost 5 bases, V lost 4 bases, and 4 bases had no gene match. This CDR3 reads CASSPWDRDNEQFF. The DNA of the CDR3 is TGTGCCAGCAGCCCCTGGGACAGGGACAATGAGCAGTTCTTC.

The chain has TRBV28 and TRBJ1-4, with TRBD1 identical over 8 bases. With 5 bases clipped from V and 3 bases from J, the junction kept 2 bases outside the gene matches. CDR1 MDHEN and CDR2 SYDVKM come from the germline V gene. This CDR3 contains 14 residues. CDR3 residues: CASSKTGANEKLFF. CDR3 sequence (DNA): TGTGCCAGCAGTAAGACAGGGGCTAATGAAAAACTGTTTTTT.

The chain recombines TRBV5-1 with TRBJ2-3; D gene ambiguous. The CDR3 spans 17 residues. V was cut by 7 bases and J by 3 bases, with 24 bases left in between. Germline V gene sequence: CDR1 SGHRS, CDR2 YFSETQ. The CDR3 here is CASQANPTPQSTDTQYF. CDR3 DNA: TGCGCCAGCCAGGCGAACCCTACCCCCCAAAGTACAGATACGCAGTATTTT.